A selection of T cell receptor beta chains follows, all from one sample in a study of shared clonotypes between healthy human individuals. Clones were read by immunoSEQ multiplex PCR, and TCRdb kept only the in-frame ones, dropping some. The data contain about 2 million clones, 95% of them singletons. Sequenced input: naive CD4+ T cells sorted from blood. The receptors here all came from a man between 18 and 35 years old in good health. Each CDR3 is given with its conserved first and last residue. A D gene is named only where the DNA matches it firmly. A clone size is listed for some rows: how often the clone was seen (once, few, many), or a class if it is expanded.

.,TRBV11-3,.,TRBJ2-5,TGTGCCAGCAGCTCAGGAGTTCTGGAGACCCAGTACTTC,CASSSGVLETQYF
.,TRBV11-2,.,TRBJ2-1,TGTGCCAGCAGCTTAGATCACAGGGTGGGTGAGCAGTTCTTC,CASSLDHRVGEQFF
.,TRBV7-2,.,TRBJ1-6,TGTGCCAGCAGCTTAGCGGAGGCAGCGAGCTCACCCCTCCACTTT,CASSLAEAASSPLHF
TRBD1,TRBV5-4,.,TRBJ1-4,TGTGCCAGCAGCTTGGCGGGCCTGACAGGGGATAATGAAAAACTGTTTTTT,CASSLAGLTGDNEKLFF
TRBD2,TRBV14,.,TRBJ2-3,TGTGCCAGCAGAATTAGCGGGAGCGGAACAGATACGCAGTATTTT,CASRISGSGTDTQYF
.,TRBV28,.,TRBJ1-1,TGTGCCAGCAGTTTCTTCTGGGGGAGCACTGAAGCTTTCTTT,CASSFFWGSTEAFF
TRBD1,TRBV7-2,.,TRBJ2-7,TGTGCCAGCAGCCCTTTGGGACAGGGCTACGAGCAGTACTTC,CASSPLGQGYEQYF
.,TRBV9,once,TRBJ1-2,TGTGCCAGCAGCGTAAGGGTGACGGACTATGGCTACACCTTC,CASSVRVTDYGYTF
.,TRBV7-2,.,TRBJ1-4,TGTGCCAGCAGCTCCTCGAGGGCAAATGAAAAACTGTTTTTT,CASSSSRANEKLFF
.,TRBV7-2,.,TRBJ2-3,TGTGCCAGCAGCTTAGATGACAGTACGCAGTATTTT,CASSLDDSTQYF
.,TRBV5-1,.,TRBJ2-5,TGCGCCAGCAGCCCCACCGTGGACAGCATCGAGAAGACCCAGTACTTC,CASSPTVDSIEKTQYF
TRBD1,TRBV28,.,TRBJ1-5,TGTGCCAGCAAGGGACAGGGTGCGATTAGCAATCAGCCCCAGCATTTT,CASKGQGAISNQPQHF
.,TRBV6-1,.,TRBJ1-6,TGTGCCAGTACCCTAGGGAGGGGAGATAATTCACCCCTCCACTTT,CASTLGRGDNSPLHF
.,TRBV5-1,.,TRBJ1-1,TGCGCCAGCAGTCCGGGTGACAGGCCTTCAGGTGAAGCTTTCTTT,CASSPGDRPSGEAFF
.,TRBV14,.,TRBJ2-7,TGTGCCAGCAGCCGACTAGTCGGTTACGAGCAGTACTTC,CASSRLVGYEQYF
.,TRBV6-1,few,TRBJ2-7,TGTGCCAGCAGTGGCTCCTACGAGCAGTACTTC,CASSGSYEQYF
TRBD1,TRBV5-1,.,TRBJ2-1,TGCGCCAGTAACCGGGACAGGGTCGCTGAGCAGTTCTTC,CASNRDRVAEQFF
TRBD1,TRBV5-4,.,TRBJ2-1,TGTGCCAGCAGCCAAACAGGGGGCGCCTACAATGAGCAGTTCTTC,CASSQTGGAYNEQFF
TRBD1,TRBV19,.,TRBJ1-2,TGTGCCACCGACAGGGGGCTTGGTGGCTACACCTTC,CATDRGLGGYTF
.,TRBV29-1,.,TRBJ1-2,TGCAGCGTTGAAGGGGACTACACCTTC,CSVEGDYTF
TRBD2,TRBV15,.,TRBJ2-7,TGTGCCACCAGCAGATCGCGGGGGGCGACAACCTACGAGCAGTACTTC,CATSRSRGATTYEQYF
.,TRBV6-5,.,TRBJ1-1,TGTGCCACCGGCCTCGGCACTGAAGCTTTCTTT,CATGLGTEAFF
.,TRBV20-1,.,TRBJ2-1,TGCAGTGCTAGATTAAATGAGCAGTTCTTC,CSARLNEQFF
.,TRBV6-5,.,TRBJ1-6,TGTGCCAGCGGGAGGGCGGCCCGAGATTCACCCCTCCACTTT,CASGRAARDSPLHF
.,TRBV6-1,.,TRBJ2-7,TGTGCCAGCAGTGAAGCGCCAGGGCGGGACGAGCAGTACTTC,CASSEAPGRDEQYF
TRBD2,TRBV9,.,TRBJ2-6,TGTGCCAGCAGCGGTTTCGGGACTAGCGGGGGAGCCAACGTCCTGACTTTC,CASSGFGTSGGANVLTF
.,TRBV10-3,.,TRBJ1-2,TGTGCCATCAGTGACGGTCGTACTAACTATGGCTACACCTTC,CAISDGRTNYGYTF
.,TRBV5-1,.,TRBJ1-6,TGCGCCAGCAGCTTCCAGGGAGGTAATTCACCCCTCCACTTT,CASSFQGGNSPLHF
.,TRBV28,.,TRBJ1-5,TGTGCCAGCAGTAGGGGACTGGGCAATCAGCCCCAGCATTTT,CASSRGLGNQPQHF
TRBD1,TRBV10-3,.,TRBJ1-1,TGTGCCATCAGTGGAACAGGGGGCGGGACGAACACTGAAGCTTTCTTT,CAISGTGGGTNTEAFF
TRBD1,TRBV7-8,once,TRBJ2-1,TGTGCCAGCAGCTTCCGGGACAGGGGTCTCAATGAGCAGTTCTTC,CASSFRDRGLNEQFF
.,TRBV19,.,TRBJ1-3,TGTGCCAGTAGAAACCCTGGGAGCGGCAAGTACTCTGGAAACACCATATATTTT,CASRNPGSGKYSGNTIYF
TRBD2,TRBV28,.,TRBJ2-7,TGTGCCAGCAGTTTAGGTGGGGGGGACGAGCAGTACTTC,CASSLGGGDEQYF
.,TRBV18,.,TRBJ2-7,TGTGCCAGCTCACCATTTAAGAATCTAAAATCCTACGAGCAGTACTTC,CASSPFKNLKSYEQYF
.,TRBV5-1,.,TRBJ2-1,TGCGCCAGCGTTATAGGGGGGTCAAGCTCCTACAATGAGCAGTTCTTC,CASVIGGSSSYNEQFF
.,TRBV10-3,.,TRBJ1-1,TGTGCCATCAGTGAGTCGGCCACCCTCACTGAAGCTTTCTTT,CAISESATLTEAFF
TRBD1,TRBV25-1,.,TRBJ1-6,TGTGCCAGCGGGACAGGGCCCTATAATTCACCCCTCCACTTT,CASGTGPYNSPLHF
TRBD2,TRBV5-4,.,TRBJ2-2,TGTGCCAGCAGCCCGAGCGGGAGGGCCGACACCGGGGAGCTGTTTTTT,CASSPSGRADTGELFF
.,TRBV15,.,TRBJ1-5,TGTGCCACTACGAGTGATCAAGGTCAGCCCCAGCATTTT,CATTSDQGQPQHF
.,TRBV19,.,TRBJ1-3,TGTGCCAGTACAAGGGAACCTGATTTACCCTCTGGAAACACCATATATTTT,CASTREPDLPSGNTIYF
.,TRBV27,.,TRBJ1-1,TGTGCCAGCAGTCCGCAGGACAAGCTTGAAGCTTTCTTT,CASSPQDKLEAFF
TRBD2,TRBV7-6,.,TRBJ2-2,TGTGCCAGCAGCCCCCTTAGCGGGAGCTTCACCGGGGAGCTGTTTTTT,CASSPLSGSFTGELFF
.,TRBV28,.,TRBJ1-6,TGTGCCAGCAGTTCCCCAGCGGAAGGTTGGGCCCTCCACTTT,CASSSPAEGWALHF
.,TRBV15,.,TRBJ2-3,TGTGCCACCAGCAGAGAACAGACCGCCGCAGATACGCAGTATTTT,CATSREQTAADTQYF
TRBD1,TRBV5-1,many,TRBJ2-2,TGCGCCAGCAGCAAGGACAGGAGCACCGGGGAGCTGTTTTTT,CASSKDRSTGELFF
TRBD1,TRBV18,.,TRBJ1-6,TGTGCCAGTCGCCCCGGGACAGGGAGTTTACCCCTCCACTTT,CASRPGTGSLPLHF
TRBD2,TRBV30,.,TRBJ2-3,TGTGCCTGGACCGTAGCGGGGGGAGGCACAGATACGCAGTATTTT,CAWTVAGGGTDTQYF
.,TRBV6-5,.,TRBJ1-6,TGTGCCAGCAGCTCGGTGGGCCTGGGTTCACCCCTCCACTTT,CASSSVGLGSPLHF